Presented here are 6 T cell receptor beta chains from one specimen sequenced in a study of shared clonotypes between healthy human individuals. CD45RO-negative, CCR7-selected cells formed the naive CD8 fraction, which excluded terminally differentiated effector memory CD45RA+ cells. Some clones are missing from TCRdb's copy, which holds only in-frame ones; the method was immunoSEQ multiplex PCR. Among some 2.1 million clones listed, roughly 94% were seen once. Input material: naive CD8+ T cells sorted from blood. These receptors all stem from a man aged 18-30 years in good health.

This clone has just one count. This chain uses TRBV7-9 with TRBJ1-1; a possible D gene is TRBD1 (5 bases). The length of the CDR3 is 13 residues. CDR1 and CDR2 from the germline V gene are SEHNR and FQNEAQ (reference sequence). Trimming cost V 7 bases and J 6 bases, with 15 bases left between them. The CDR3 region is CASNTQDTPEAFF. The CDR3 DNA is TGTGCCAGCAATACACAGGATACCCCTGAAGCTTTCTTT.

This clone was detected only once. The chain has TRBV6-5 and TRBJ2-7; D is perhaps TRBD2 (5 bases). This CDR3 spans 14 amino acids. The V and J ends lost 5 bases and 5 bases respectively, with 16 bases between them. In germline, CDR1 is MNHEY, CDR2 SVGAGI. The CDR3 nucleotides are TGTGCCAGCAGTCCCTTCCCCGTGAGGGACGAGCAGTACTTC. Protein: CASSPFPVRDEQYF.

In the case of this clone: At the DNA level, this CDR3 is encoded by other sequences in the same sample as well. This chain connects TRBV7-9 to TRBJ2-5; tentative D call: TRBD1 (5 bases). CDR1 and CDR2 (germline): SEHNR, FQNEAQ (reference sequence). Trimming pared 5 bases from V and 2 bases from J, leaving 9 bases between. CDR3 size: 13 residues. This CDR3 reads CASSLTVQETQYF. The DNA of the CDR3 is TGTGCCAGCAGCCTGACAGTACAAGAGACCCAGTACTTC. The full variable domain, completed using reference TRBV7-9 and TRBJ2-5, is DTGVSQNPRHKITKRGQNVTFRCDPISEHNRLYWYRQTLGQGPEFLTYFQNEAQLEKSRLLSDRFSAERPKGSFSTLEIQRTEQGDSAMYLCASSLTVQETQYFGPGTRLLVL.

This rearrangement joins TRBV25-1 to TRBJ2-7; D gene unclear. Trimming stripped 2 bases from V and 0 bases from J, with 5 bases between. Germline V gene sequence: CDR1 MGHDK, CDR2 SYGVNS. CDR3 size: 13 residues. In DNA form, the CDR3 reads TGTGCCAGCAGTGAACGGAGCTCCTACGAGCAGTACTTC. Protein: CASSERSSYEQYF.

The chain carries TRBV5-4 and TRBJ2-1, with D possibly matching TRBD2 (5 bases). Between the trimmed V and J ends, which lost 3 bases and 0 bases, there was a span of 13 bases. The CDR3 extends over 16 amino acids. CDR1 and CDR2 from the germline V gene are SGHNT and YYREEE (reference sequence). CDR3 in amino acids: CASSSWAGLSYNEQFF. The DNA of the CDR3 is TGTGCCAGCAGCTCGTGGGCGGGCCTCTCCTACAATGAGCAGTTCTTC.

Points on this clone: This CDR3 is also generated by other DNA sequences in the sample. The chain couples TRBV27 to TRBJ2-7, with unresolved D. The CDR3 totals 13 residues. Trimming removed 4 bases at V and 2 bases at J, with 9 bases between. The germline V gene encodes CDR1 MNHEY and CDR2 SMNVEV (reference sequence). The CDR3 DNA reads TGTGCCAGCAGTTCTACAGTCGCCTACGAGCAGTACTTC. Protein sequence: CASSSTVAYEQYF.